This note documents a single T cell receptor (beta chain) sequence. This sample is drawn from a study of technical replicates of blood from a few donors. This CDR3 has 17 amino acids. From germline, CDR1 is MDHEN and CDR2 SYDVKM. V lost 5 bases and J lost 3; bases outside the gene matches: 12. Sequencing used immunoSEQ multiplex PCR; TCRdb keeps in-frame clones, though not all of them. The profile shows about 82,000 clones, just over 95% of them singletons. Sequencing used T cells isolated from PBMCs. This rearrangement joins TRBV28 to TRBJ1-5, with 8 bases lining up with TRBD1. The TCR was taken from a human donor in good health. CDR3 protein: CASSPGGTGQLNQPQHF. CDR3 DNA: TGTGCCAGCAGTCCCGGTGGGACAGGTCAACTCAATCAGCCCCAGCATTTT.